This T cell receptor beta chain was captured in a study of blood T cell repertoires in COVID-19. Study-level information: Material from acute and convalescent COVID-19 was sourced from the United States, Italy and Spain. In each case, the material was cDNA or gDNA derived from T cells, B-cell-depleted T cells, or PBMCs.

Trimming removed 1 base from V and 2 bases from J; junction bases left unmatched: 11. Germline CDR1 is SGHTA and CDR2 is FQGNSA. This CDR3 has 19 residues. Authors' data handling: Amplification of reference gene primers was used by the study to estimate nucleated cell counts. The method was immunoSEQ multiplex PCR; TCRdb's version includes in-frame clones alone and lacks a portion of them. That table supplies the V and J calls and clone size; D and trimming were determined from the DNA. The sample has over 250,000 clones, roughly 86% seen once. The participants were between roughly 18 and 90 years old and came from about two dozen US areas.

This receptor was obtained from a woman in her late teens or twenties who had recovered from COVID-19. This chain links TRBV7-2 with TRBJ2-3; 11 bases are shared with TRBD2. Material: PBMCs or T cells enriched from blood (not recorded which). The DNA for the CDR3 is TGTGCCAGCAGCTTAGAGATTTCCTTAGCGGGGGGGAACACAGATACGCAGTATTTT. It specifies CASSLEISLAGGNTDTQYF.